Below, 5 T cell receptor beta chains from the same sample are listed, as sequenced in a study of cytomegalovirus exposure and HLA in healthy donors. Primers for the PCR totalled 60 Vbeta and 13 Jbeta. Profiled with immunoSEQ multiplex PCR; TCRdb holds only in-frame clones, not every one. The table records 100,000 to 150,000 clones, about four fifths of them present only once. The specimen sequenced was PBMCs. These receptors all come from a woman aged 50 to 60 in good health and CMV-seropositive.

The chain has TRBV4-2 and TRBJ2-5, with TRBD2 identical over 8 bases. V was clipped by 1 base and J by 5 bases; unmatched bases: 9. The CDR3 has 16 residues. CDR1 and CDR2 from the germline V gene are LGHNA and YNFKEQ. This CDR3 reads CASSQGAAGAPETQYF. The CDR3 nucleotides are TGTGCCAGCAGCCAAGGGGCAGCGGGAGCACCGGAGACCCAGTACTTC.

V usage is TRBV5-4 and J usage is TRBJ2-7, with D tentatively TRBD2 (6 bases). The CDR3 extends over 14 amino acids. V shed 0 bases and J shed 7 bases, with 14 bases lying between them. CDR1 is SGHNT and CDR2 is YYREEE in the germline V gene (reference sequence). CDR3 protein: CASSLEAGWVEQYF. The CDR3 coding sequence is TGTGCCAGCAGCTTGGAGGCGGGGTGGGTTGAGCAGTACTTC.

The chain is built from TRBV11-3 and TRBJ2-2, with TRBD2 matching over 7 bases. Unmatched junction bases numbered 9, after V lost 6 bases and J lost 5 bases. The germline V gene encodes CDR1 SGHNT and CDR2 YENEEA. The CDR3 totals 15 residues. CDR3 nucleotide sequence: TGTGCCAGCAGTAAACCCGGGAGGTGGACCGGGGAGCTGTTTTTT. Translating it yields CASSKPGRWTGELFF.

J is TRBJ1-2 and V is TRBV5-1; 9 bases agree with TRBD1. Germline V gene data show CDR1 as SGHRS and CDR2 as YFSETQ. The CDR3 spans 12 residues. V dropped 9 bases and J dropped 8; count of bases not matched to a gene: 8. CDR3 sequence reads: CATPGQGGGYTF. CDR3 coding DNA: TGCGCCACCCCGGGACAGGGAGGCGGCTACACCTTC.

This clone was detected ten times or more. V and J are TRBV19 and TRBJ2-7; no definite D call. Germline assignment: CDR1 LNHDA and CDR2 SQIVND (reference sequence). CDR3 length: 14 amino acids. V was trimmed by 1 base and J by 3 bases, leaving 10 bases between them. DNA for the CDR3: TGTGCCAGTAGTATAGCAAACTATGGCTACGAGCAGTACTTC. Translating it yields CASSIANYGYEQYF.